Sequencing of this T cell receptor beta chain was carried out in a study of response to subunit inactivated influenza vaccine. Overall study results and limits: Authors proposed each seasonal influenza vaccination draws in few new T cells.

TCRdb reprocessed the RT-PCR reads via MiXCR and lists one record per CDR3 protein. Here the sample spans a few hundred thousand distinct CDR3 sequences, roughly 22% being singletons. The length of the CDR3 is 17 residues. Germline V gene data show CDR1 as LGHNA and CDR2 as YSLEER. Trimming at V came to 3 bases and at J to 7 bases, leaving 9 bases not matched to a gene. The sample holds a few counts of this clonotype. Its specificity is unknown. The chain carries TRBV4-3 and TRBJ1-6; 10 bases fit TRBD1. The specimen was PBMCs from blood, collected 21 months after vaccination. This sequence originates from a man aged 50-75 years who received an inactivated influenza vaccine. CDR3 residues: CASSHLPGQGRNSPLHF. The CDR3 DNA reads TGCGCCAGCAGCCATCTCCCGGGACAGGGGCGAAATTCACCCCTCCACTTT.